These T cell receptor beta chains were read from a single sample in a study of T-cell memory formation after mild COVID-19. TCRdb re-called the 5' RACE reads through MiXCR, storing one row per CDR3 protein. The repertoire holds some 450,000 distinct CDR3 sequences, with 18% as singletons. Sequences were obtained from PBMCs or a T cell subset sorted from them (not recorded which). Receptors were obtained from a man aged 18 to 29 who had mild COVID-19 (a few samples of this study predate the infection). Cell type and time point are not known. CDR3s leave out the opening cysteine and the closing phenylalanine or tryptophan.

v_gene	j_gene	CDR3aa
TRBV13	TRBJ2-7	ASSPGQGDFYEQY
TRBV20-1	TRBJ2-1	SASRGLGDYNEQF
TRBV7-9	TRBJ2-1	ASNKGRGFTYNEQF
TRBV11-2	TRBJ1-1	ASSPQEGVYAF
TRBV5-1	TRBJ1-1	ASSLWYPSQTEEAF
TRBV6-2/TRBV6-3	TRBJ2-1	ASSYSISYNEQF
TRBV20-1	TRBJ2-3	SARRQWTVTDTQY
TRBV5-1	TRBJ1-1	ASREGGTEAF
TRBV5-6	TRBJ2-3	ASSIQGTDTQY
TRBV4-3	TRBJ2-1	ASSQRGGDEQF
TRBV12-3/TRBV12-4	TRBJ2-2	ASSLGQDIGELF
TRBV12-3/TRBV12-4	TRBJ2-2	ASSLNRAGELF
TRBV7-9	TRBJ1-1	ASSSGQGRNTEAF
TRBV10-1	TRBJ1-2	ASSDSGYGYT
TRBV27	TRBJ1-2	ASSFRGDHYGYT
TRBV7-3	TRBJ2-2	ASSPAGQGVSGELF
TRBV4-3	TRBJ2-3	ASSQDRDGTDTQY
TRBV6-5	TRBJ2-1	ASSYSGDRSWGQF
TRBV20-1	TRBJ1-2	SAITERYGYT
TRBV30	TRBJ1-2	AWSGDGWGNYGYT
TRBV5-1	TRBJ2-6	ASTYGGASGANVLT
TRBV6-2/TRBV6-3	TRBJ2-7	ASSPSLDSSYEQY
TRBV7-6	TRBJ2-3	ASSLDPVRPINSGGTDTQY
TRBV7-6	TRBJ1-2	ASRLSPSGGYGYT
TRBV6-6	TRBJ2-4	ASSVQGAKNIQY
TRBV10-3	TRBJ1-1	AISPQGADTEAF
TRBV7-2	TRBJ2-1	ASSLGTGDLQF
TRBV18	TRBJ1-1	ASSRGQGNMNTEAF
TRBV20-1	TRBJ2-1	SARDSAGPYNEQF
TRBV7-9	TRBJ2-3	ASSLRGGNADTQY
TRBV6-6	TRBJ2-7	AIQGVGYEQY
TRBV7-9	TRBJ2-3	ASNHPAGQGSTDTQY
TRBV6-5	TRBJ2-7	ASSSLAWGDEQY
TRBV5-1	TRBJ2-1	ASSWGQGWNEQF